The 32 T cell receptor beta chains presented below share a single source sample, sequenced in a study of shared clonotypes between healthy human individuals. Only in-frame clones appear in the TCRdb table, and some are missing; sequencing was by immunoSEQ multiplex PCR. This table holds roughly 500,000 clones, 70% to 80% found once. Sequencing used PBMCs. The receptors come from a woman in her 40s in good health. Some clones in this sample may be carry-over from other donors' samples.

The V and J genes are TRBV7-9 and TRBJ1-1, with D perhaps matching TRBD1 (6 bases). The length of the CDR3 is 15 residues. Germline V gene data show CDR1 as SEHNR and CDR2 as FQNEAQ (reference sequence). V lost 5 bases, J lost 0 bases, and 13 bases lay in between. CDR3: CASSLYRDVNTEAFF. For the CDR3, the DNA is TGTGCCAGCAGCCTATACAGGGATGTGAACACTGAAGCTTTCTTT.

This clone came up once. Other DNA sequences within the sample encode an identical CDR3. V is TRBV7-2 and J is TRBJ2-7; D is possibly TRBD2 (5 bases). Germline V gene sequence: CDR1 SGHTA, CDR2 FQGNSA. V was trimmed by 1 base and J by 2 bases, leaving 9 bases between them. There are 14 residues in the CDR3. CDR3 nucleotides: TGTGCCAGCAGCTTAGTTTCGGGAACCTACGAGCAGTACTTC. Encoded protein: CASSLVSGTYEQYF. Together with reference TRBV7-2 and TRBJ2-7, the CDR3 gives the full variable domain: GAGVSQSPSNKVTEKGKDVELRCDPISGHTALYWYRQSLGQGLEFLIYFQGNSAPDKSGLPSDRFSAERTGGSVSTLTIQRTQQEDSAVYLCASSLVSGTYEQYFGPGTRLTVT.

The rearrangement joins TRBV10-3 to TRBJ2-7; 9 bases align to TRBD1. The germline V gene has CDR1 ENHRY and CDR2 SYGVKD. The trim removed 11 bases at V and 6 bases at J, leaving 11 bases unmatched. CDR3 length: 13 amino acids. The chain's CDR3 is CASYPGQGSEQYF. The CDR3 DNA follows: TGTGCCTCTTACCCGGGACAGGGTTCCGAGCAGTACTTC.

The rearrangement uses TRBV2 and TRBJ2-1, with TRBD1 identical over 10 bases. Trimming at V came to 2 bases and at J to 10 bases, leaving 2 bases not matched to a gene. The CDR3 consists of 13 residues. From germline, CDR1 is SNHLY and CDR2 FYNNEI. The DNA of the CDR3 is TGTGCCAGCAGTGAAAGGACAGGGGGAGAGCAGTTCTTC. Amino acids: CASSERTGGEQFF.

V gene TRBV7-9 combines with J gene TRBJ2-7, with 13 bases identical to TRBD2. CDR3 length equals 16 residues. The germline V gene encodes CDR1 SEHNR and CDR2 FQNEAQ (reference sequence). V shed 4 bases, J shed 7 bases, and the junction held 10 bases outside the gene matches. CDR3 DNA sequence: TGTGCCAGCAGCTCTGGGACTAGCGGGAACACAGGGGAGCAGTACTTC. This sequence encodes CASSSGTSGNTGEQYF. The full variable domain, rest sourced from reference TRBV7-9 and TRBJ2-7, is DTGVSQNPRHKITKRGQNVTFRCDPISEHNRLYWYRQTLGQGPEFLTYFQNEAQLEKSRLLSDRFSAERPKGSFSTLEIQRTEQGDSAMYLCASSSGTSGNTGEQYFGPGTRLTVT.

V gene TRBV29-1 combines with J gene TRBJ1-3; no firm D call. The CDR3 sequence is 16 residues long. Trimming took 4 bases from V and 0 from J, leaving 16 bases between them. In germline, CDR1 is SQVTM, CDR2 ANQGSEA. CDR3 nucleotide sequence: TGCAGCGTTGTCGGTCGGCAAACTGTCTCTGGAAACACCATATATTTT. Amino acid sequence: CSVVGRQTVSGNTIYF.

This rearrangement joins TRBV10-1 to TRBJ2-3; TRBD1 or TRBD2 may be the D gene (5 bases each). The CDR3 is made up of 17 amino acids. V was clipped by 6 bases and J by 3 bases, with 22 bases between them. From germline, CDR1 is WNHNN and CDR2 SYGVQD (reference sequence). The CDR3 DNA reads TGCGCCAGCAGCCCTGCCGGGACGTATAGCCCTACAGATACGCAGTATTTT. It yields the protein CASSPAGTYSPTDTQYF.

This clone was observed a single time. The gene calls are TRBV13 and TRBJ1-1; D ambiguous. Trimming pared 1 base from V and 6 bases from J, leaving 12 bases between. Germline assignment: CDR1 PRHDT and CDR2 FYEKMQ (reference sequence). The CDR3 contains 14 residues. CDR3 residues: CASSLVGSYSEAFF. The DNA of the CDR3 is TGTGCCAGCAGCTTAGTTGGCAGTTACTCTGAAGCTTTCTTT.

This chain links TRBV6-1 with TRBJ2-7; no reliable D call. The CDR3 sequence is 13 residues long. Trimming left V 6 bases short and J 0 bases short, with 9 bases between. Germline lookup yields CDR1 MNHNS and CDR2 SASEGT. The CDR3 sequence: CASRPLSSYEQYF. CDR3 nucleotides: TGTGCCAGCAGACCCCTGAGCTCCTACGAGCAGTACTTC.

The gene calls are TRBV9 and TRBJ2-5, with a possible D match to TRBD2 (5 bases). This CDR3 is built from 13 residues. The germline CDR1 and CDR2 sequences are SGDLS and YYNGEE. V shed 7 bases and J shed 9 bases, with 19 bases lying between them. The chain's CDR3 is CASGGGVGEPQYF. The CDR3 coding sequence is TGTGCCAGCGGCGGAGGCGTGGGTGAGCCCCAGTACTTC.

V usage is TRBV29-1 and J usage is TRBJ1-3; tentative D call: TRBD1 (5 bases). Germline values: CDR1 SQVTM, CDR2 ANQGSEA. V was clipped by 7 bases and J by 0 bases, with 16 bases between them. CDR3 length: 15 residues. CDR3 bases: TGCAGCGCCGTTGGGGGGGTCGTCTCTGGAAACACCATATATTTT. Amino acid sequence: CSAVGGVVSGNTIYF.

CDR3 region: CASKGDLAGNTIYF. The CDR3 coding sequence is TGTGCCAGCAAAGGAGATTTGGCAGGAAACACCATATATTTT. The chain combines TRBV14 with TRBJ1-3; D gene unclear. There are 14 residues in the CDR3. V was clipped by 7 bases and J by 4 bases, with 14 bases between them. Germline values: CDR1 SGHDN, CDR2 FVKESK.

The CDR3 region has the DNA TGTGCCAGCAGCTTGGGTAGGGGAAGCGAAAAACTGTTTTTT. This translates into CASSLGRGSEKLFF. The chain uses TRBV5-4 and TRBJ1-4, with D possibly TRBD1 on 5 matching bases. Germline lookup yields CDR1 SGHNT and CDR2 YYREEE (reference sequence). The V and J ends lost 0 bases and 8 bases respectively, with 11 bases between them. This CDR3 is built from 14 residues.

V usage is TRBV7-2 and J usage is TRBJ1-1; D is undetermined. The CDR3 spans 14 residues. V was clipped by 1 base and J by 3 bases, with 9 bases between them. Germline V gives CDR1 SGHTA, CDR2 FQGNSA. In DNA, the CDR3 is TGTGCCAGCAGCTTAGAATACAGACACACTGAAGCTTTCTTT. Translating it yields CASSLEYRHTEAFF.

The chain couples TRBV11-3 to TRBJ2-7; 8 bases match TRBD1. Germline V gives CDR1 SGHNT, CDR2 YENEEA. This CDR3 is built from 18 residues. J gave up 1 base and V 2 bases, and 13 bases lay outside the gene matches. The CDR3 DNA reads as TGTGCCAGCAGCTTATTGCTCTCTAGACAGGGGAAATCCTACGAGCAGTACTTC. This codes for CASSLLLSRQGKSYEQYF. Complete variable domain (other parts from reference TRBV11-3 and TRBJ2-7): EAGVVQSPRYKIIEKKQPVAFWCNPISGHNTLYWYLQNLGQGPELLIRYENEEAVDDSQLPKDRFSAERLKGVDSTLKIQPAELGDSAVYLCASSLLLSRQGKSYEQYFGPGTRLTVT.

The chain carries TRBV28 and TRBJ2-3; 8 nucleotides align to TRBD1. From germline, CDR1 is MDHEN and CDR2 SYDVKM. With V trimmed by 7 bases and J by 4 bases, 10 bases remained unmatched. CDR3 size: 15 residues. The CDR3 loop is CASIPRDRSADTQYF. The CDR3 region has the DNA TGTGCCAGCATCCCCCGGGACAGGTCCGCAGATACGCAGTATTTT.

This chain connects TRBV10-3 to TRBJ2-5; 9 bases match TRBD1. V lost 6 bases, J lost 1 base, and 6 bases stayed unmatched. The CDR3 runs to 15 residues. Germline V lookup: CDR1 ENHRY, CDR2 SYGVKD. CDR3 DNA sequence: TGTGCCATCAGAGACCCGGACAGGGGCCAAGAGACCCAGTACTTC. Translated, it gives CAIRDPDRGQETQYF.

The V call is TRBV15, the J call TRBJ1-5; 7 nucleotides line up with TRBD1. J lost 4 bases, V lost 0 bases, and 6 bases had no gene match. Germline V gives CDR1 LNHNV, CDR2 YYDKDF (reference sequence). This CDR3 has 16 amino acids. For the CDR3, the DNA is TGTGCCACCAGCAGAGATTTACAGGGGACGAATCAGCCCCAGCATTTT. Translating it yields CATSRDLQGTNQPQHF.

The chain is built from TRBV28 and TRBJ1-4, with D possibly TRBD1 on 5 matching bases. The CDR3 extends over 14 amino acids. Germline V gene sequence: CDR1 MDHEN, CDR2 SYDVKM. The V end was cut by 8 bases, the J end by 7 bases, with 17 bases between. This CDR3 is CASGPGGFSEKLFF. The CDR3 DNA reads as TGTGCCAGCGGCCCGGGGGGTTTCAGTGAAAAACTGTTTTTT.

As concerns this clone: This probably arose from a read error, given a far larger clone one base away. The chain links TRBV11-2 to TRBJ1-4; D remains unclear. The CDR3 consists of 12 residues. Germline CDR1 is SGHAT and CDR2 is FQNNGV. The CDR3 loop reads CASGLWREKLFF. CDR3 nucleotides: TGTGCCAGCGGCTTATGGAGGGAAAAACTGTTTTTT.

This chain joins TRBV5-1 and TRBJ2-7, with 8 bases lining up with TRBD1. Germline CDR1 SGHRS, CDR2 YFSETQ. The J segment lost 2 bases and the V segment lost 4 bases, leaving 8 bases of the junction unmatched. CDR3 length: 15 amino acids. The CDR3 DNA is TGCGCCAGCAGCCTCGGCTGGACAGGGACCTACGAGCAGTACTTC. It specifies CASSLGWTGTYEQYF.

The chain has TRBV7-6 and TRBJ2-7; D unclear. Trimming removed 5 bases from V and 2 bases from J, with 10 bases in between. There are 13 residues in the CDR3. Germline V gene data show CDR1 as SGHVS and CDR2 as FNYEAQ. CDR3 in DNA: TGTGCCAGCAGCCTTGGGGTCACCTACGAGCAGTACTTC. Amino acids: CASSLGVTYEQYF.

V gene TRBV7-8 combines with J gene TRBJ2-1; D remains ambiguous. Germline V CDR1 and CDR2: SGHVS, FQNEAQ. Trimming removed 5 bases at V and 4 bases at J, with 9 bases between. The CDR3 consists of 13 residues. The CDR3 reads CASSGDRYNEQFF. The CDR3 DNA is TGTGCCAGCAGCGGCGACCGATACAATGAGCAGTTCTTC.

This clone showed up just once. J is TRBJ2-6 and V is TRBV7-7; TRBD1 aligns across 11 bases. The CDR3 has 19 amino acids. Trimming at V came to 4 bases and at J to 0 bases, leaving 8 bases not matched to a gene. CDR1 and CDR2 from the germline V gene are SSHAT and FNYEAQ (reference sequence). The DNA of the CDR3 is TGTGCCAGCAGCTCGGACGGGACAGGGGGGAGCTCTGGGGCCAACGTCCTGACTTTC. Amino acids: CASSSDGTGGSSGANVLTF.

This clone was detected once. The chain uses TRBV23-1 and TRBJ2-3; D gene uncertain. TRBV23-1 is an ORF for which the function is uncertain. Trimming removed 6 bases at V and 6 bases at J, with 19 bases between. The CDR3 has 15 residues. The CDR3, as DNA: TGCGCCAGCAGGTCGGCAGGACCCTATCTGGATACGCAGTATTTT. Its translation: CASRSAGPYLDTQYF.

This chain connects TRBV9 to TRBJ2-2, with 7 positions matching TRBD1. Germline-derived CDR1 and CDR2 are SGDLS and YYNGEE. Trimming removed 4 bases from V and 0 bases from J; junction bases left unmatched: 6. This CDR3 has 16 amino acids. CDR3 sequence (DNA): TGTGCCAGCAGCCCACGACAGGGATCGAACACCGGGGAGCTGTTTTTT. As protein: CASSPRQGSNTGELFF. The variable domain in full, completed from reference TRBV9 and TRBJ2-2, reads DSGVTQTPKHLITATGQRVTLRCSPRSGDLSVYWYQQSLDQGLQFLIQYYNGEERAKGNILERFSAQQFPDLHSELNLSSLELGDSALYFCASSPRQGSNTGELFFGEGSRLTVL.

The rearrangement joins TRBV7-6 to TRBJ2-6, with no clear D. The CDR3 runs 16 residues. V dropped 4 bases and J dropped 3 bases, with 13 bases sitting between them. Germline V gives CDR1 SGHVS, CDR2 FNYEAQ. The CDR3, as DNA: TGTGCCAGCAGCTCAAGTTCCCCCCATGGGGCCAACGTCCTGACTTTC. Its protein product is CASSSSSPHGANVLTF.

The V gene is TRBV7-6, the J gene TRBJ1-6; perhaps TRBD1 as D (6 bases). From germline, CDR1 is SGHVS and CDR2 FNYEAQ. The CDR3 totals 12 residues. With 5 bases removed from V and 9 bases from J, the gap between germline ends came to 8 bases. CDR3 in DNA: TGTGCCAGCAGCCAGGGGAGTTCACCCCTCCACTTT. Residues: CASSQGSSPLHF. Together with reference TRBV7-6 and TRBJ1-6, the CDR3 gives the full variable domain: GAGVSQSPRYKVTKRGQDVALRCDPISGHVSLYWYRQALGQGPEFLTYFNYEAQQDKSGLPNDRFSAERPEGSISTLTIQRTEQRDSAMYRCASSQGSSPLHFGNGTRLTVT.

CDR3 region: CASREAAGSSYEQYF. The CDR3 nucleotides are TGTGCCAGCAGAGAGGCCGCAGGTAGCTCCTACGAGCAGTACTTC. The rearrangement uses TRBV6-5 and TRBJ2-7; no reliable D call. Per the germline V gene, CDR1 is MNHEY and CDR2 is SVGAGI. CDR3 size: 15 residues. V lost 6 bases, J lost 0 bases, and 15 bases lay in between.

This chain joins TRBV2 and TRBJ2-7; D remains ambiguous. V lost 9 bases and J 9 bases, leaving 15 bases between the germline ends. Germline-derived CDR1 and CDR2 are SNHLY and FYNNEI. The CDR3 extends over 11 amino acids. This chain's CDR3 is CASSEGRSQYF. The CDR3 region has the DNA TGTGCCAGTTCGGAAGGAAGGTCGCAGTACTTC. The whole variable domain, filled in from reference TRBV2 and TRBJ2-7, reads EPEVTQTPSHQVTQMGQEVILRCVPISNHLYFYWYRQILGQKVEFLVSFYNNEISEKSEIFDDQFSVERPDGSNFTLKIRSTKLEDSAMYFCASSEGRSQYFGPGTRLTVT.

The J gene is TRBJ2-1, the V gene TRBV5-6; a weak D match, TRBD2 (7 bases). Trimming pared 5 bases from V and 4 bases from J, leaving 16 bases between. This CDR3 has 15 amino acids. Looked up from germline, CDR1 is SGHDT and CDR2 is YYEEEE. CDR3 loop: CASRVGGGYYNEQFF. The CDR3 DNA sequence: TGTGCCAGCAGGGTCGGCGGGGGCTATTACAATGAGCAGTTCTTC.

This sequence joins TRBV6-5 and TRBJ2-1; TRBD2 agrees at 10 bases. This CDR3 is built from 13 residues. Germline CDR1 MNHEY, CDR2 SVGAGI. Trimming removed 10 bases from V and 8 bases from J; junction bases left unmatched: 8. The CDR3 spells CATTLAGGHEQFF. The CDR3 bases are TGTGCCACAACGTTAGCGGGAGGTCATGAGCAGTTCTTC.